The clone carrying this T cell receptor (beta chain) appeared a few times. Its antigen is as yet unknown. This sample was taken from a study of molecular identifiers for immune sequencing clone quantification. The study's findings and limits: The share of molecules held by clones above 20 RNA copies was over 97% in effector cells and under 1% in naive cells. Shared barcodes on identical TCR molecules could underestimate the sizes of highly expanded clones.

The CDR3 totals 17 residues. The germline CDR1 and CDR2 sequences are MNHEY and SMNVEV (reference sequence). Deletions cut 5 bases from V and 0 bases from J, with 20 bases between. TCRdb reanalysed the PCR reads using MiXCR and keeps one entry per CDR3 protein. Counted here are around 65,000 distinct CDR3 sequences, 15% to 20% occurring once; the ten biggest clones make up 1.5% to 1.8%. The sample was naive CD8+ T cells from blood, with Jurkat cell RNA spiked in. The subset: FACS-sorted CD8+CD4-CCR7+CD45RA+ naive T cells. This sequence originates from a human donor in good health. Some libraries in this study had Jurkat cell RNA spiked in. V is TRBV27 and J is TRBJ2-7, with D perhaps matching TRBD2 (6 bases). The CDR3 coding sequence is TGTGCCAGCAGTGATCCTGGTCGCGGCGGGAACTCCTACGAGCAGTACTTC. This codes for CASSDPGRGGNSYEQYF.